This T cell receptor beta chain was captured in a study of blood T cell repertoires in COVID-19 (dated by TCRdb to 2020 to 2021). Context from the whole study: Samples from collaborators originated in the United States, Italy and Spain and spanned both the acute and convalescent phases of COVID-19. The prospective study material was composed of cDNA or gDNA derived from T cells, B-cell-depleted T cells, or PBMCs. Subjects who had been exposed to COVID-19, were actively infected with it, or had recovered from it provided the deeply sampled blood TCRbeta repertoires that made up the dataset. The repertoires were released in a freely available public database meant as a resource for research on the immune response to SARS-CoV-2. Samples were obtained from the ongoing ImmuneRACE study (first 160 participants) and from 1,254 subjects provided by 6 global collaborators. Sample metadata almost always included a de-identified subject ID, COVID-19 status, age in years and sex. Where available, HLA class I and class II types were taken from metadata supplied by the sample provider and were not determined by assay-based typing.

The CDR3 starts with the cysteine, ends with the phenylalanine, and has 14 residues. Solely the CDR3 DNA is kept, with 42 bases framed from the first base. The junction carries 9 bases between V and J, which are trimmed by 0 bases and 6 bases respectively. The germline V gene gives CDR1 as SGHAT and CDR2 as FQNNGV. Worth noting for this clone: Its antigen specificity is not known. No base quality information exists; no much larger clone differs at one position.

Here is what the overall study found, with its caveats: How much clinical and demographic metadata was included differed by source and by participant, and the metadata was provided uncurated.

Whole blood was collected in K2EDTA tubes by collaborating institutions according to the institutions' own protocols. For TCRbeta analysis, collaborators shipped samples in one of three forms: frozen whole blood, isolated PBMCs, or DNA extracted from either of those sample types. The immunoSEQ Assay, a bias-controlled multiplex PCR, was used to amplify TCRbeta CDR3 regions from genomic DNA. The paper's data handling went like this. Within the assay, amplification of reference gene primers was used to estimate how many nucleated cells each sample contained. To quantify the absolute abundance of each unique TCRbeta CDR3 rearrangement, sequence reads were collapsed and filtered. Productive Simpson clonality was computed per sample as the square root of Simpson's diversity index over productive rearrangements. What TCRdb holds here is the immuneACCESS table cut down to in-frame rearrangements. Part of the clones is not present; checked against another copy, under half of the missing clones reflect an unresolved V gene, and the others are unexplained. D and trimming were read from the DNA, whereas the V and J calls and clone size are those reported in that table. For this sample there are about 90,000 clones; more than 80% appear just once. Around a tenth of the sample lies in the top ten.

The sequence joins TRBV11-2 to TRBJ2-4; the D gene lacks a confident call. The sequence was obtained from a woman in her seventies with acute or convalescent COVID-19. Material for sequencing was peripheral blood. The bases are TGTGCCAGCAGCTTAGACAGAAGTCGAAACATTCAGTACTTC. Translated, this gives CASSLDRSRNIQYF.